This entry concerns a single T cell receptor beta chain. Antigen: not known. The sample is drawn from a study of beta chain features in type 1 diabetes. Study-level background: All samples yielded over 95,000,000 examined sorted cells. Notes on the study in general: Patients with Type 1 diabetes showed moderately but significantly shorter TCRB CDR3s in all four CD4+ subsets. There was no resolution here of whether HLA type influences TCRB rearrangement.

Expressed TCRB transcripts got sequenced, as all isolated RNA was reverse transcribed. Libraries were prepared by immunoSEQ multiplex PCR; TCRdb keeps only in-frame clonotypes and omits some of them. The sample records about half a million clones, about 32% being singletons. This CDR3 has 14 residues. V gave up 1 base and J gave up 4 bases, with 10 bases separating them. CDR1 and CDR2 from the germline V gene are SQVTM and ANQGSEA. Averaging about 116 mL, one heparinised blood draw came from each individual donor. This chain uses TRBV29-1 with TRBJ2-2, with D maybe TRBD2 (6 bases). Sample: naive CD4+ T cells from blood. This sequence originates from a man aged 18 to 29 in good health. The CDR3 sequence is CSVEGLGGTGELFF. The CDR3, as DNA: TGCAGCGTTGAAGGGCTCGGGGGCACCGGGGAGCTGTTTTTT.